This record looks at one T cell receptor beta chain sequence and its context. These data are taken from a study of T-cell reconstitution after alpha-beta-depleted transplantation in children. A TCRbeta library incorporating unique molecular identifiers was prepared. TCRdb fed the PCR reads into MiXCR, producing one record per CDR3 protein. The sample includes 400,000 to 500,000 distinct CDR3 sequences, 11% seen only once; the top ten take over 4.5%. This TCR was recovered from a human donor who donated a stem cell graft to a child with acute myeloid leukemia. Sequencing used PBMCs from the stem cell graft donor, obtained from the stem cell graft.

This CDR3 reads CAIGPGKGETTDTQYF. The CDR3 coding sequence is TGTGCCATCGGCCCCGGGAAGGGGGAGACCACAGATACGCAGTATTTT. The J gene is TRBJ2-3, the V gene TRBV4-2; D possibly corresponds to TRBD1 (6 bases). Germline assignment: CDR1 LGHNA and CDR2 YNFKEQ. The CDR3 extends over 16 amino acids. V shed 10 bases and J shed 2 bases, with 22 bases lying between them.